This T cell receptor beta chain is drawn from a study of blood T cell repertoires in COVID-19. TCRdb's copy holds only in-frame clones and misses some; the assay was immunoSEQ multiplex PCR. Counted here are more than 150,000 clones, around 89% occurring once; the ten biggest clones make up around 3%. Sequenced material: peripheral blood. This sequence was found in a man aged 55 to 70 with acute or convalescent COVID-19.

In DNA form, the CDR3 reads TGTGCCAGCAGTCCACTAGCGGGGGGGCGATTTGAGCAGTACTTC. Translated: CASSPLAGGRFEQYF. This chain links TRBV7-8 with TRBJ2-7; the match to TRBD2 covers 13 bases. The CDR3 runs 15 residues. With 6 bases clipped from V and 7 bases from J, the junction kept 9 bases outside the gene matches. Germline assignment: CDR1 SGHVS and CDR2 FQNEAQ.